One sample yielded the 16 T cell receptor beta chains listed below, sequenced in a study of blood T cell repertoires in COVID-19. Sequencing was performed with immunoSEQ multiplex PCR; in TCRdb, only in-frame clones are kept and a portion is missing. Of 20,000 to 25,000 clones in the sample, approximately 88% are singletons; the top ten hold under 3.5%. The sequenced sample was peripheral blood. These TCRs come from a man aged 35 to 55 with acute or convalescent COVID-19.

The rearrangement uses TRBV7-2 and TRBJ1-2, with TRBD1 matching 9 bases. The CDR3 has 14 amino acids. With 7 bases clipped from V and 7 bases from J, the junction kept 10 bases outside the gene matches. The germline V gene has CDR1 SGHTA and CDR2 FQGNSA. The CDR3: CASIYTGGNGGYTF. The CDR3 coding sequence is TGTGCCAGCATCTATACAGGGGGCAATGGTGGCTACACCTTC.

This clone was detected only once. One end of the junction does not line up with germline, which may come from a read error. The V and J genes are TRBV7-7 and TRBJ2-7; 10 bases align to TRBD1. The CDR3 loop spans 17 amino acids. Per the germline V gene, CDR1 is SSHAT and CDR2 is FNYEAQ (reference sequence). CDR3 DNA sequence: TGTGCTAGCAGCTTAAAACCAATATGGACAGGGGGCTACGAGCAGTACTTC. This codes for CASSLKPIWTGGYEQYF.

V is TRBV27 and J is TRBJ1-2; TRBD1 aligns across 7 bases. J lost 0 bases, V lost 6 bases, and 4 bases had no gene match. The CDR3 consists of 14 residues. In germline, CDR1 is MNHEY, CDR2 SMNVEV (reference sequence). CDR3 bases: TGTGCCAGCAGATTTGGGACAGCTAACTATGGCTACACCTTC. Protein sequence: CASRFGTANYGYTF.

The chain carries TRBV19 and TRBJ1-6; no clear D. V lost 3 bases to trimming and J lost 6 bases, with 27 bases between them. CDR1 and CDR2 (germline): LNHDA, SQIVND (reference sequence). The CDR3 has 20 residues. CDR3 nucleotides: TGTGCCAGTAGTATGGAGTCCGGCAGAAGTTTTCAAAGGTTTAATTCACCCCTCCACTTT. Translated: CASSMESGRSFQRFNSPLHF.

The chain links TRBV6-5 to TRBJ1-2; 8 positions agree with TRBD1. CDR1 and CDR2 (germline): MNHEY, SVGAGI. The junction had 10 bases not matched to a gene; V was cut back by 6 bases and J by 4 bases. The CDR3 length is 15 residues. CDR3 region: CASRGPGQAFYGYTF. The CDR3 coding sequence is TGTGCCAGCAGGGGACCGGGACAGGCCTTCTATGGCTACACCTTC.

The chain uses TRBV19 and TRBJ1-2; 9 nucleotides align to TRBD1. V lost 7 bases, J lost 2 bases, and 5 bases stayed unmatched. The CDR3 spans 14 residues. Per the germline V gene, CDR1 is LNHDA and CDR2 is SQIVND (reference sequence). Written as DNA, the CDR3 is TGTGCCAGTACCCAACAGGGGGCAAACTATGGCTACACCTTC. Protein product: CASTQQGANYGYTF.

Concerning this clone: The same CDR3 arises from other DNA sequences in this sample as well. The rearrangement links TRBV3-1 (or the pseudogene TRBV3-2) to TRBJ2-3, with D unresolved. The CDR3 covers 12 residues. V gave up 0 bases and J gave up 5 bases, with 3 bases separating them. Germline V gene sequence: CDR1 LGHDT, CDR2 YNNKEL (reference sequence). The CDR3 DNA reads as TGTGCCAGCAGCCAAGATAGAGATACGCAGTATTTT. It encodes CASSQDRDTQYF.

CDR3 DNA: TGTGCCAGCAGTTCGCGGCGGGATATTCTCGAGCAGTACTTC. It encodes CASSSRRDILEQYF. The gene calls are TRBV6-5 and TRBJ2-7, with D possibly being TRBD2 (6 bases). CDR1 MNHEY and CDR2 SVGAGI come from the germline V gene. Trimming removed 4 bases at V and 6 bases at J, with 16 bases between. The CDR3 is 14 amino acids.

The rearrangement uses TRBV5-8 and TRBJ1-4; no firm D call. Trimming took off 4 bases at V and 1 base at J, with 5 bases between the two ends. Germline CDR1 is SGHTS and CDR2 is YDEGEE. The CDR3 has 13 residues. CDR3 in amino acids: CASSERTNEKLFF. CDR3 in DNA: TGTGCCAGCAGCGAGAGAACTAATGAAAAACTGTTTTTT. Drawing the rest from reference TRBV5-8 and TRBJ1-4, the complete variable domain is EAGVTQSPTHLIKTRGQQATLRCSPISGHTSVYWYQQALGLGLQFLLWYDEGEERNRGNFPPRFSGRQFPNYSSELNVNALELEDSALYLCASSERTNEKLFFGSGTQLSVL.

This clone was recorded a few times. The chain uses TRBV7-2 and TRBJ2-1; the D gene is possibly TRBD2 (6 bases). Between the trimmed V and J ends, which lost 1 base and 0 bases, there was a span of 10 bases. The CDR3 sequence is 16 residues long. Germline loops: CDR1 SGHTA, CDR2 FQGNSA. CDR3 DNA: TGTGCCAGCAGCTTAGTTGGGGGAGGCTCCTACAATGAGCAGTTCTTC. It translates to CASSLVGGGSYNEQFF.

CDR3 in amino acids: CASGSSPASVYGYTF. CDR3 nucleotide sequence: TGTGCCAGCGGCAGTTCTCCCGCAAGCGTCTATGGCTACACCTTC. This chain uses TRBV28 with TRBJ1-2; D gene unclear. Per germline, CDR1 MDHEN and CDR2 SYDVKM. Between the trimmed V and J ends, which lost 8 bases and 4 bases, there was a span of 20 bases. This CDR3 region has 15 residues.

This clone turned up a few times. The identical CDR3 is also encoded by other nucleotide sequences in the sample. The chain couples TRBV5-1 to TRBJ1-3; D ambiguous. V dropped 4 bases and J dropped 2 bases, with 7 bases sitting between them. This CDR3 contains 13 residues. The V gene's germline CDR1 is SGHRS and CDR2 YFSETQ. The CDR3 DNA sequence: TGCGCCAGCAGCCTCTCTACTGGAAACACCATATATTTT. It is translated as CASSLSTGNTIYF.

V is TRBV6-1 and J is TRBJ2-7; 9 bases map to TRBD2. J lost 7 bases, V lost 2 bases, and 12 bases had no gene match. This CDR3 contains 16 residues. CDR1 and CDR2 (germline): MNHNS, SASEGT. The CDR3 reads CASSESGGRSGREQYF. CDR3 nucleotide sequence: TGTGCCAGCAGTGAAAGCGGGGGGAGGAGTGGCCGAGAGCAGTACTTC.

Only one count was recorded for this clone. The chain recombines TRBV12-3 or TRBV12-4 with TRBJ1-1; D is ambiguous. With 0 bases removed from V and 5 bases from J, the gap between germline ends came to 7 bases. The CDR3 sequence is 13 residues long. The CDR3 region is CASSLARSTEAFF. CDR3 bases: TGTGCCAGCAGTTTAGCGCGCTCTACTGAAGCTTTCTTT.

This clone was detected a few times. The CDR3 here is CSAFIDYGYTF. As DNA, the CDR3 is TGCAGTGCTTTCATAGACTATGGCTACACCTTC. This rearrangement joins TRBV20-1 to TRBJ1-2; D unclear. The V end was cut by 5 bases, the J end by 3 bases, with 7 bases between. This CDR3 is built from 11 residues. The germline V gene has CDR1 DFQATT and CDR2 SNEGSKA (reference sequence).

The count of this clone is one. The rearrangement joins TRBV11-3 to TRBJ2-5, with D uncertain. V lost 5 bases, J lost 0 bases, and 13 bases lay in between. The CDR3 is made up of 15 amino acids. The germline V gene encodes CDR1 SGHNT and CDR2 YENEEA. CDR3 DNA: TGTGCCAGCAGCCCCAGGTCCCTGGACCAAGAGACCCAGTACTTC. Amino acids: CASSPRSLDQETQYF.